The clone carrying this T cell receptor beta chain was seen once. The antigen is unknown. CDR3 length: 17 residues. V lost 2 bases to trimming and J lost 7 bases; unmatched junction nucleotides: 12. Germline lookup yields CDR1 MNHEY and CDR2 SMNVEV (reference sequence). This record belongs to a study of OX40 agonist ivuxolimab in advanced cancers. Study observations and caveats: Both CD4+ and CD8+ T cell populations in blood had undergone clonal expansion by week 6 at 0.1 to 3.0 mg/kg. Among T cells, CD8+ cells averaged more expanded clones than CD4+ cells.

Profiling relied on immunoSEQ multiplex PCR, and the TCRdb table lists in-frame clones only, not all of them. The sample carries around 30,000 clones, about 86% recorded once. The sequencing here drew on CD4+ or CD8+ T cells sorted from blood, taken in a trial of the OX40 agonist ivuxolimab. This sequence originates from an adult with an advanced solid tumor such as melanoma, head and neck, liver or kidney cancer. The chain recombines TRBV27 with TRBJ2-7; 12 positions match TRBD1. The CDR3 reads CASSLNPPRDRGHEQYF. The CDR3 DNA follows: TGTGCCAGCAGTTTAAACCCCCCACGGGACAGGGGGCATGAGCAGTACTTC.